Detailed here is one TCR beta chain. What it recognizes is unknown. The source of the sample is a study of T-cell memory formation after mild COVID-19. Trimming removed 3 bases at V and 2 bases at J, with 12 bases between. This CDR3 contains 15 residues. In germline, CDR1 is MDHEN, CDR2 SYDVKM. Study results and caveats: Mostly located in CM and EM were contracting CD4+ clones, with contracting CD8+ clones located in EMRA. Some clones that responded were present in memory (sampled pre-infection), which suggests cross-reactive memory joined.

TCRdb fed the 5' RACE reads into MiXCR, producing one record per CDR3 protein. The sample holds approximately 60,000 distinct CDR3 sequences; roughly 9.5% are singletons and the top ten take 1.2%. The TCR comes from a young man who had mild COVID-19 (a few samples of this study predate the infection). Cell type and time point are not known. Material: PBMCs or a T cell subset sorted from them (not recorded which). The chain carries TRBV28 and TRBJ2-3, with D perhaps matching TRBD2 (6 bases). The chain's CDR3 is CASSFGGRTTDTQYF. In DNA form, the CDR3 reads TGTGCCAGCAGTTTTGGAGGGCGGACCACAGATACGCAGTATTTT.